These 3 T cell receptor beta chains came from one sample sequenced in a study of T-cell memory formation after mild COVID-19. TCRdb redid the calling of the 5' RACE reads with MiXCR, one entry per CDR3 protein. The sample gives about 320,000 distinct CDR3 sequences, 14% of which show up once; approximately 22% is in the top ten. Input material: PBMCs or a T cell subset sorted from them (not recorded which). These receptors were taken from a man between 18 and 29 years old who had mild COVID-19 (a few samples of this study predate the infection). Cell type and time point are not known.

This clonotype was counted only a few times. The CDR3 nucleotides read TGCAGTGCCAGGACCCAGAGGAGCTCCTACGAGCAGTACTTC. Translated, it gives CSARTQRSSYEQYF. This chain joins TRBV20-1 and TRBJ2-7; no reliable D call. V lost 6 bases and J 0 bases, leaving 15 bases between the germline ends. Germline-derived CDR1 and CDR2 are DFQATT and SNEGSKA (reference sequence). This CDR3 is 14 amino acids long.

The table lists this clonotype with many counts. The genes are TRBV9 and TRBJ2-3; D is unclear. Trimming left V 5 bases short and J 0 bases short, with 13 bases between. The CDR3 runs to 15 residues. Germline CDR1 SGDLS, CDR2 YYNGEE. The CDR3 nucleotides are TGTGCCAGCAGATCACCCCCTGGTAGCACAGATACGCAGTATTTT. It yields the protein CASRSPPGSTDTQYF. Full variable domain (remainder filled in from reference TRBV9 and TRBJ2-3): DSGVTQTPKHLITATGQRVTLRCSPRSGDLSVYWYQQSLDQGLQFLIQYYNGEERAKGNILERFSAQQFPDLHSELNLSSLELGDSALYFCASRSPPGSTDTQYFGPGTRLTVL.

This chain connects TRBV5-4 to TRBJ1-2; D gene uncertain. The CDR3 spans 14 residues. Germline loops: CDR1 SGHNT, CDR2 YYREEE (reference sequence). Trimming left V 4 bases short and J 3 bases short, with 13 bases between. This CDR3 reads CASSQSTWDYGYTF. In DNA form, the CDR3 reads TGTGCCAGCAGCCAATCAACGTGGGACTATGGCTACACCTTC.